This T cell receptor (beta chain) was recorded in a study of blood T cell repertoires in COVID-19. Unmatched junction bases numbered 2, after V lost 6 bases and J lost 1 base. This CDR3 is 13 amino acids long. The data were produced by immunoSEQ multiplex PCR, yet TCRdb's version contains in-frame clones alone and is incomplete. The repertoire holds approximately 230,000 clones, with around 84% as singletons. V and J are TRBV12-3 or TRBV12-4 and TRBJ1-1, with TRBD1 matching over 7 bases. Sequences were obtained from PBMCs or T cells enriched from blood (not recorded which). This sequence originates from a man aged 40-55 years who had recovered from COVID-19. CDR3 residues: CASRTGENTEAFF. CDR3 in DNA: TGTGCCAGCAGAACAGGGGAGAACACTGAAGCTTTCTTT.